The TCR beta chain described here comes from a study of blood T cell repertoires in COVID-19. Libraries were prepared by immunoSEQ multiplex PCR; TCRdb keeps only in-frame clonotypes and omits some of them. The sample carries under 250,000 clones, 70% to 90% recorded once. The length of the CDR3 is 17 residues. Germline lookup yields CDR1 MDHEN and CDR2 SYDVKM. The V and J ends lost 4 bases and 3 bases, in that order; junction bases with no gene match: 14. The sequencing sample was made of peripheral blood. The source of this sequence is a young man with COVID-19, enrolled during active disease. The chain couples TRBV28 to TRBJ2-7; the match to TRBD2 covers 8 bases. CDR3 sequence: CASSSGREVWYGYEQYF. In nucleotides, the CDR3 is TGTGCCAGCAGTTCGGGGCGGGAGGTGTGGTACGGCTACGAGCAGTACTTC.